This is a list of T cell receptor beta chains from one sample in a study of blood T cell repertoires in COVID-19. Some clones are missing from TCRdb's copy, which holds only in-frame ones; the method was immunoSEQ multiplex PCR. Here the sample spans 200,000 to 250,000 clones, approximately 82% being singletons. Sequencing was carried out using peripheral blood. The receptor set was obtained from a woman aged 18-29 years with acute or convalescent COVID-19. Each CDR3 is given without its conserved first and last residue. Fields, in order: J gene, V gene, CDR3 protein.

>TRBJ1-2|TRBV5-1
ASSPGDYGYT
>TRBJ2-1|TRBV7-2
ASGQGLAGGYNEQF
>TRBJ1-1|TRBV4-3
ASSQEWTGGGTEAF
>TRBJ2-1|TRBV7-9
ASSWGTGKNYEQF
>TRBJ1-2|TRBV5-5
ASSLVQVDGYT
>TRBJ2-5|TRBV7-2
ASSPGRGVWYQETQY
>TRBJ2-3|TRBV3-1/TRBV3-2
ASSQDSTRDTQY
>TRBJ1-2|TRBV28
ASRMTATYGYT
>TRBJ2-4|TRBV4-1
ASSQDREAKNIQY
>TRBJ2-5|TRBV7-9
ASTPTSGDRQETQY
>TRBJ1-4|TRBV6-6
ASSYSDRGREKLF
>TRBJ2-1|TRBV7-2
ASSSTSGPYNEQF
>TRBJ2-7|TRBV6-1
ASSEQVGQSYEQY
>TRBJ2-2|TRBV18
ASSPLPVANTGELF
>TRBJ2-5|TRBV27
ASSSEYQETQY
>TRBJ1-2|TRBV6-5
ASSYDDRTDGYT
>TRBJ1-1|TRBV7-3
ASSLTREAEAF
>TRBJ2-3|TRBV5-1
ASSLTSGPTDTQY
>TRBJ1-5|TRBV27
ASRSDRAGNQPQH
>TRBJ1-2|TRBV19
ASSAPGQVLPPYGYT
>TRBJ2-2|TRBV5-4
ASTKGGAVTGELF
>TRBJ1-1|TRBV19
ASSIRAWAGANTEAF
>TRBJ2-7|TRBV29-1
SVAGGPAEQY
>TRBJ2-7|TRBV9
ASSARDGRSYEQY
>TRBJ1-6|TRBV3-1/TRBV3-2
ASSVAGVGGNSPLH
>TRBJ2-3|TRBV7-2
ASSLIGGSTDTQY
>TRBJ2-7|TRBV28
ASIESGSDEQY
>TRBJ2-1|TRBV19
ASSSASGAYNEQF
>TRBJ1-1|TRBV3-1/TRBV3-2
ASSIRQGEAF
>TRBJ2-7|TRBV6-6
ASSPTGEGYYEQY
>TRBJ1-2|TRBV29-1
SVLLTGEEYGYT
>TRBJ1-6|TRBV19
ASRDSYNSPLH
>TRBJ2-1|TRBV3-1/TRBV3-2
ASSQAGGLEQF
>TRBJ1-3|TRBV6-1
ASSEVWGPGNTIY
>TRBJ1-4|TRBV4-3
ASSQNPRGSEKLF
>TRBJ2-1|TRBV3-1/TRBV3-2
ASSPYLSVEQF
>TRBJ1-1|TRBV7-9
ASDTPGQGAVSEAF
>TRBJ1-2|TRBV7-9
ASSPGDRAGYGYT
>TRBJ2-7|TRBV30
AWRSVYEQY
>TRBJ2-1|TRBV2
ASSSHPNNEQF
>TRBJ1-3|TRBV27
ASSLGRSGNTIY
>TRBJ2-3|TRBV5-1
ASSQGLAGTSTDTQY
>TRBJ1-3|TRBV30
AWSVVGPGNTIY
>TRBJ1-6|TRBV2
ASSGATGRSPLH
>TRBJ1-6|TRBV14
ASSQVSYNSPLH